This T cell receptor (beta chain) appears in the sequencing data of a study of cytomegalovirus exposure and HLA in healthy donors. Amplification used 60 Vbeta primers and 13 Jbeta primers. Data came from immunoSEQ multiplex PCR; TCRdb stores just in-frame clones and leaves some out. The sample records roughly 120,000 clones, 69% being singletons. The V gene's germline CDR1 is SNHLY and CDR2 FYNNEI. The CDR3 totals 16 residues. V lost 6 bases and J lost 1; bases outside the gene matches: 8. Worth noting for this clone: Its cognate antigen is unknown.

General study findings and limits: Common viral pathogens (according to a later analysis) appeared linked to several of the most significant clusters. Within a later analysis, the majority of CMV-associated TCR beta chains appeared HLA-restricted. Versus the approximately 700-donor mean, an Asian-associated ancestry cluster reportedly showed fewer N-insertions in a later analysis.

This clonotype originated in a woman aged 70 to 79 in good health and CMV-seropositive. The sequenced sample consisted of PBMCs. The V and J genes are TRBV2 and TRBJ2-3; 9 bases agree with TRBD1. As DNA, the CDR3 is TGTGCCAGCAGGCCTAGAAGACAGGGGGGCACAGATACGCAGTATTTT. Its translation: CASRPRRQGGTDTQYF.